This T cell receptor beta chain was found in a study of T cell changes during pregnancy in multiple sclerosis. This table comes from immunoSEQ multiplex PCR, and its TCRdb copy is limited to in-frame clones, with some not included. This table holds just over 50,000 clones, 90% to 95% found once. This specimen consisted of CD4+ T cells from peripheral blood mononuclear cells, obtained in the second trimester of pregnancy. This clonotype was sampled from a female donor with multiple sclerosis, enrolled in a pregnancy study.

CDR3 in amino acids: CASGLGIRDRDTEAFF. In DNA, the CDR3 is TGTGCTAGTGGTTTGGGGATCCGGGACAGGGACACTGAAGCTTTCTTT. The genes are TRBV12-5 and TRBJ1-1, with 9 nucleotides matching TRBD1. The ends lost 1 base at V and 3 bases at J; junction bases unmatched: 6. The germline gives CDR1 LGHNT, CDR2 FRNRAP. This CDR3 has 16 residues.